The table lists the clone carrying this T cell receptor (beta chain) with a count of one. This sample was taken from a study of blood T cell repertoires in COVID-19. On the study more broadly: Both acute and convalescent COVID-19 samples were obtained from the United States, Italy and Spain.

Per the original data handling: Scientists estimated how many nucleated cells there were by amplifying reference gene primers. Method: immunoSEQ multiplex PCR; TCRdb's copy keeps in-frame clones and lacks some. Clone size and V and J calls were adopted from that table, with D and trimming inferred from the DNA. The table has 90,000 to 120,000 clones, just under 95% seen once; the top ten hold under 7.5%. Germline V gene sequence: CDR1 KGHSH, CDR2 LQKENI. V was pared by 6 bases and J by 0 bases, with 12 bases between. CDR3 length: 15 amino acids. The chain combines TRBV18 with TRBJ1-3; a possible D gene is TRBD1 (6 bases). The origin of this receptor is a man between 65 and 85 years old with acute or convalescent COVID-19. The sample consisted of peripheral blood. The CDR3 sequence is CASSSGQPSGNTIYF. In DNA form, the CDR3 reads TGTGCCAGCTCGTCTGGACAGCCCTCTGGAAACACCATATATTTT. Based on the CDR3 plus reference TRBV18 and TRBJ1-3, the full variable domain is NAGVMQNPRHLVRRRGQEARLRCSPMKGHSHVYWYRQLPEEGLKFMVYLQKENIIDESGMPKERFSAEFPKEGPSILRIQQVVRGDSAAYFCASSSGQPSGNTIYFGEGSWLTVV.